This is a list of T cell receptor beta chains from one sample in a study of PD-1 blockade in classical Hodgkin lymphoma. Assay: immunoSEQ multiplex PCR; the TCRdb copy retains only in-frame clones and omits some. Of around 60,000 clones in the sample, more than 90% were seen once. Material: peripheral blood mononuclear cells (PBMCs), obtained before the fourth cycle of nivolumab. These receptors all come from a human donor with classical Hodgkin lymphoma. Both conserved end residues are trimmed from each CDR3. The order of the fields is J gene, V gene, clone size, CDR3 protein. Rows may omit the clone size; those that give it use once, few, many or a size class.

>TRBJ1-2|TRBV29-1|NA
SGGQGHYGYT
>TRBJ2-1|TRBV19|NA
ASSGTSGIGEQF
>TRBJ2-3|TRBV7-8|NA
ASSRATGLAGVQDTQY
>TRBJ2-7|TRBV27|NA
ASNPEGLAIGEQY
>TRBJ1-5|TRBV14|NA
ASSQATGAITNSSNQPQH
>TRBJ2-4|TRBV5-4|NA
ASSLRGENIQY
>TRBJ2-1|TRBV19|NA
ASSIDGSGSGANEQF
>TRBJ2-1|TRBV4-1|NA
ASSQVLVSGSRVNEQF
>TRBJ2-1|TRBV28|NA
ASTRREEQF
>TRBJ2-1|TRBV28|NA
AMMDRLMNEQF
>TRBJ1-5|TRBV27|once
ASSLTGFSNQPQH
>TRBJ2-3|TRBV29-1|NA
SVEDRGGRDTQY
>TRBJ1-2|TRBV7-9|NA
ASSSQAVYGYT
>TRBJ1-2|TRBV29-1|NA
SVGGDYGYT
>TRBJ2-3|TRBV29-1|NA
SVEDQRPLDTQY
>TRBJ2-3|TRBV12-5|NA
ASGLMINQNTGGGTDTQY
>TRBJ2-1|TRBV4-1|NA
ASSPLYGGPYNEQF
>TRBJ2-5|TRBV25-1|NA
ASSERNTGAGEQY
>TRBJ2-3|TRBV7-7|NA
ASSLSSLGPDTQY
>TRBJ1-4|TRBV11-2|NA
ASSLVRGGGTNEKLF
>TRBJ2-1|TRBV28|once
ASSLAGPYNEQF
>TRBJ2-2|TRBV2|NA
ASRIGTANTGELF
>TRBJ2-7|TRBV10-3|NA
AISGTGGGEQY
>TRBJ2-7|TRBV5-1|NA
ASSFSGGAYEQY
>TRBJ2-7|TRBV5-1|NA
ASSTTGFGSYEQY
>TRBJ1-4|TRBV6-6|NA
ASATIGNEKLF
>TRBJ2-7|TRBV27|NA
ASSLSIGGRSTYEQY
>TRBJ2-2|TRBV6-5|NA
ASSPSVFGELF
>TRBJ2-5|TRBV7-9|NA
ASLRGETQY
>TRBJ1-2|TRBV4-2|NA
ASSQDNRGQLYGYT
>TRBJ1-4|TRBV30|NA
AWSVLGATGVEKLF
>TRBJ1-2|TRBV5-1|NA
ASSPDTGFYGYT
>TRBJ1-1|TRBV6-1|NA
ASSESRGATEAF
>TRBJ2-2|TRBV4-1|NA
ASSQYIGSGTGELF
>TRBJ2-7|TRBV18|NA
ASSPAQGTYEQY
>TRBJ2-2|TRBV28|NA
ASDLGGELF
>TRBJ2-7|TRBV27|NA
ASSLSFGGLAFEQY
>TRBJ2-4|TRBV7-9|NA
ASSLGEGIQY
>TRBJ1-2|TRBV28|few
ASSMAGGGYT
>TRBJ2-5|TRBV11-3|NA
ASSRTGAYKETQY
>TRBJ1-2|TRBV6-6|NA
ASSQPGGNYGYT
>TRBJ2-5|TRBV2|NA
ASSVGLAGAATQY
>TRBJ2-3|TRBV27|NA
ASSRSGGAGTQY
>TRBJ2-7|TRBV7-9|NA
ASSLSPRGEIWEQY
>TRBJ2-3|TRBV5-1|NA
ASSKDPTDTQY
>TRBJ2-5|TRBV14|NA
ASSRWTSYWRAQETQY
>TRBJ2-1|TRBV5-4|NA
ASSFGAGLAGPSSYNEQF
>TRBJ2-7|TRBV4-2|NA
ASSPGTALYEQY
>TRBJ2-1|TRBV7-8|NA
ASSWTGTSGYNEQF
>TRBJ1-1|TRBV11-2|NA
ASSRQGPPGDTEAF
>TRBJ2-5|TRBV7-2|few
ASSKGLAGGQTQY
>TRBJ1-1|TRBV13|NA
ASSPDSNTEAF
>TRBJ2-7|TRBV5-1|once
ASSLSLDVYEQY
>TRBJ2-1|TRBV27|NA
ASSSRTSGTYNEQF
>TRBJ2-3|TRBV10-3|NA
AIRAPSGTDTQY